This TCR beta chain originates from a study of blood T cell repertoires in COVID-19. Across the whole study: Acute and convalescent COVID-19 samples came from the United States, Italy and Spain. Sources were T cells, B-cell-depleted T cells, or PBMCs; the material itself was cDNA or gDNA.

This clone turned up a few times. The authors' processing: Reference gene primer amplification yielded estimated nucleated cell counts. Profiling relied on immunoSEQ multiplex PCR, and the TCRdb table lists in-frame clones only, not all of them. That table supplies the V and J calls and clone size; D and trimming were determined from the DNA. The sample has tens of thousands of clones; 70% to 85% are singletons. The CDR3 extends over 15 amino acids. Germline loops: CDR1 MNHEY, CDR2 SMNVEV (reference sequence). The trim removed 7 bases at V and 7 bases at J, leaving 10 bases unmatched. The sequence derives from a man aged 55 to 70 with acute or convalescent COVID-19. The rearrangement joins TRBV27 to TRBJ2-1, with TRBD1 matching 10 bases. The source material was peripheral blood. The CDR3 DNA is TGTGCCAGCAAAATGCTGGGACAGGGGATAAATGAGCAGTTCTTC. This sequence encodes CASKMLGQGINEQFF.